The 19 T cell receptor beta chains listed next were all sequenced from one sample in a study of cytomegalovirus exposure and HLA in healthy donors. PCR involved 60 Vbeta and 13 Jbeta primers. Data came from immunoSEQ multiplex PCR; TCRdb stores just in-frame clones and leaves some out. The sample yields roughly 230,000 clones, around 90% seen once. Sample: PBMCs. These receptors all come from a girl aged 2-9 years in good health and CMV-seronegative.

The chain employs TRBV5-1 and TRBJ2-1, with D unclear. The CDR3 consists of 17 residues. The germline gives CDR1 SGHRS, CDR2 YFSETQ. Trimming left V 0 bases short and J 10 bases short, with 23 bases between. CDR3: CASSLARINPKRREQFF. CDR3 bases: TGCGCCAGCAGCTTGGCCAGAATTAACCCGAAAAGAAGAGAGCAGTTCTTC.

V gene TRBV25-1 combines with J gene TRBJ1-1; 7 nucleotides line up with TRBD1. CDR3 size: 15 residues. V shed 2 bases, J shed 0 bases, and the junction held 3 bases outside the gene matches. The V gene's germline CDR1 is MGHDK and CDR2 SYGVNS. CDR3 DNA sequence: TGTGCCAGCAGTGAACTAGGGGGCATGAACACTGAAGCTTTCTTT. Its translation: CASSELGGMNTEAFF.

The V call is TRBV6-6, the J call TRBJ2-5; D perhaps matches TRBD1 (6 bases). This CDR3 comprises 14 residues. V was clipped by 1 base and J by 0 bases, with 6 bases between them. Germline lookup yields CDR1 MNHNY and CDR2 SVGAGI (reference sequence). CDR3 sequence reads: CASSYWTDQETQYF. The DNA for the CDR3 is TGTGCCAGCAGTTACTGGACAGACCAAGAGACCCAGTACTTC.

The chain carries TRBV4-2 and TRBJ2-1; TRBD2 might be the D (5 bases). CDR1 is LGHNA and CDR2 is YNFKEQ in the germline V gene. Trimming stripped 0 bases from V and 2 bases from J, with 14 bases between. This CDR3 is 17 amino acids long. CDR3 protein: CASSQDSLVDAYNEQFF. In DNA form, the CDR3 reads TGTGCCAGCAGCCAAGATTCACTAGTTGATGCCTACAATGAGCAGTTCTTC.

This chain connects TRBV2 to TRBJ1-5; no reliable D call. With 5 bases removed from V and 9 bases from J, the gap between germline ends came to 11 bases. This CDR3 comprises 12 residues. Germline V lookup: CDR1 SNHLY, CDR2 FYNNEI. For the CDR3, the DNA is TGTGCCAGCAGTCCGGCGGTGGGGCCCCAGCATTTT. It translates to CASSPAVGPQHF.

The V and J genes are TRBV28 and TRBJ2-7; D gene unclear. With 4 bases removed from V and 3 bases from J, the gap between germline ends came to 7 bases. The CDR3 loop spans 12 amino acids. Germline lookup yields CDR1 MDHEN and CDR2 SYDVKM. The CDR3 here is CASSSPGYEQYF. Written as DNA, the CDR3 is TGTGCCAGCAGTTCCCCCGGCTACGAGCAGTACTTC. Together with reference TRBV28 and TRBJ2-7, the CDR3 gives the full variable domain: DVKVTQSSRYLVKRTGEKVFLECVQDMDHENMFWYRQDPGLGLRLIYFSYDVKMKEKGDIPEGYSVSREKKERFSLILESASTNQTSMYLCASSSPGYEQYFGPGTRLTVT.

The chain uses TRBV5-8 and TRBJ1-2; 10 nucleotides line up with TRBD1. The V gene's germline CDR1 is SGHTS and CDR2 YDEGEE. The trim removed 3 bases at V and 6 bases at J, leaving 2 bases unmatched. CDR3 length: 13 residues. CDR3 DNA: TGTGCCAGCAGCTCGGACAGGGGGAATGGCTACACCTTC. It encodes CASSSDRGNGYTF.

This sequence joins TRBV27 and TRBJ2-1; 7 nucleotides agree with TRBD2. Germline values: CDR1 MNHEY, CDR2 SMNVEV (reference sequence). This CDR3 comprises 15 residues. V was clipped by 4 bases and J by 2 bases; unmatched bases: 5. DNA of the CDR3: TGTGCCAGCAGTTCCCGGGACTACACCTACAATGAGCAGTTCTTC. Amino acids: CASSSRDYTYNEQFF.

V is TRBV6-1 and J is TRBJ1-6; TRBD1 matches at 7 bases. The trim removed 1 base at V and 0 bases at J, leaving 3 bases unmatched. The CDR3 covers 17 residues. The germline gives CDR1 MNHNS, CDR2 SASEGT. The CDR3 bases are TGTGCCAGCAGTGAAGTACAGGGGTCCTCCTATAATTCACCCCTCCACTTT. Its translation: CASSEVQGSSYNSPLHF.

This sequence joins TRBV27 and TRBJ2-1; 13 positions match TRBD2. CDR1 MNHEY and CDR2 SMNVEV come from the germline V gene (reference sequence). The CDR3 is 16 residues long. The ends lost 4 bases at V and 6 bases at J; junction bases unmatched: 6. The CDR3 DNA reads TGTGCCAGCAGTTCACTCGGGACTAGCGGGACCAATGAGCAGTTCTTC. It encodes CASSSLGTSGTNEQFF.

The CDR3, as DNA: TGTGCCAGCAGTTTACAGGGATATAGCAATCAGCCCCAGCATTTT. Protein sequence: CASSLQGYSNQPQHF. The genes are TRBV5-6 and TRBJ1-5; a possible D gene is TRBD1 (6 bases). The germline CDR1 and CDR2 sequences are SGHDT and YYEEEE. The CDR3 loop spans 15 amino acids. The ends were cut back, 5 bases at V and 0 bases at J, with 12 bases in the middle.

The V and J genes are TRBV2 and TRBJ2-7, with 10 bases aligning to TRBD2. V lost 6 bases to trimming and J lost 4 bases; unmatched junction nucleotides: 6. The CDR3 length is 14 residues. Looked up from germline, CDR1 is SNHLY and CDR2 is FYNNEI. CDR3: CASSYLAGGYEQYF. For the CDR3, the DNA is TGTGCCAGCAGCTACTTAGCGGGAGGTTACGAGCAGTACTTC.

J is TRBJ1-2 and V is TRBV2, with TRBD1 matching over 9 bases. Trimming removed 5 bases from V and 3 bases from J; junction bases left unmatched: 13. The CDR3 has 17 amino acids. The V gene's germline CDR1 is SNHLY and CDR2 FYNNEI. This CDR3 reads CASSTPGTGRQDYGYTF. Written as DNA, the CDR3 is TGTGCCAGCAGTACCCCCGGGACAGGGAGGCAAGACTATGGCTACACCTTC.

The genes are TRBV7-8 and TRBJ1-2; perhaps TRBD1 as D (6 bases). Trimming removed 0 bases from V and 6 bases from J, with 14 bases in between. Germline values: CDR1 SGHVS, CDR2 FQNEAQ. This CDR3 contains 15 residues. The CDR3 nucleotides are TGTGCCAGCAGCTTAGCTCGGACAGAGGGGGATGGCTACACCTTC. Translating it yields CASSLARTEGDGYTF.

V usage is TRBV5-1 and J usage is TRBJ2-5; the D is unclear. Germline CDR1 SGHRS, CDR2 YFSETQ. Trimming removed 6 bases from V and 2 bases from J, with 11 bases in between. This CDR3 has 13 amino acids. CDR3 sequence: CASKSRMQETQYF. The CDR3 nucleotides read TGCGCCAGCAAGTCGAGGATGCAAGAGACCCAGTACTTC.

The chain is built from TRBV5-1 and TRBJ2-5; D is unclear. V dropped 0 bases and J dropped 5 bases, with 5 bases sitting between them. There are 12 residues in the CDR3. The germline gives CDR1 SGHRS, CDR2 YFSETQ. CDR3 amino acids: CASSLARETQYF. The CDR3 DNA sequence: TGCGCCAGCAGCTTGGCTCGGGAGACCCAGTACTTC.

This chain links TRBV29-1 with TRBJ1-2; maybe TRBD1 (6 bases). The CDR3 is made up of 13 amino acids. The germline V gene has CDR1 SQVTM and CDR2 ANQGSEA. The V gene lost 4 bases and the J gene lost 2 bases, with 11 bases spanning the gap. The CDR3 loop reads CSVGGQGNYGYTF. In nucleotides, the CDR3 is TGCAGCGTTGGGGGTCAGGGGAACTATGGCTACACCTTC.

The chain uses TRBV30 and TRBJ2-1; TRBD2 agrees at 8 bases. The V and J ends lost 4 bases and 6 bases, in that order; junction bases with no gene match: 2. This CDR3 has 12 amino acids. Germline CDR1 is GTSNPN and CDR2 is SVGIG (reference sequence). The CDR3 DNA reads as TGTGCCTGGACGGGGGGGCTCAATGAGCAGTTCTTC. This codes for CAWTGGLNEQFF.

The chain recombines TRBV6-5 with TRBJ1-1, with D hard to call. The germline gives CDR1 MNHEY, CDR2 SVGAGI. V lost 2 bases to trimming and J lost 4 bases, with 8 bases between them. This CDR3 has 13 amino acids. The CDR3 sequence: CASSYGEATEAFF. CDR3 DNA: TGTGCCAGCAGTTACGGCGAGGCCACTGAAGCTTTCTTT.